Below, 4 T cell receptor beta chains from the same sample are listed, as sequenced in a study of T cells in Graves' hyperthyroidism and ophthalmopathy. Amplified TCR beta CDR3 regions came from RNA transcripts. Using the HTBI primer set, a first-round RT-PCR was run on the TCR CDR3. TCRdb used MiXCR to reprocess the multiplex PCR reads, holding one entry per CDR3 protein. The sample lists some 210,000 distinct CDR3 sequences, under 20% occurring once. The sequencing input was blood. The receptors here all came from a man in his fifties with Graves' hyperthyroidism.

A note on this clonotype: One junction end does not reproduce the germline sequence, and a read error may be involved. The gene calls are TRBV28 and TRBJ2-3; tentatively, D is TRBD2 (6 bases). CDR1 is MDHEN, CDR2 SYDVKM, per germline. This CDR3 has 14 residues. The CDR3 sequence is CANSKAGSTDTQYF. The CDR3 bases are TGTGCCAACAGTAAGGCGGGAAGCACAGATACGCAGTATTTT.

This clonotype was found many times. CDR3 bases: TGTGCCAGCAGCGCCAGTTGGGGGACCGGGGAGCTGTTTTTT. As protein: CASSASWGTGELFF. The J gene is TRBJ2-2, the V gene TRBV9; D may be TRBD1 or TRBD2 (5 bases each). The length of the CDR3 is 14 residues. Germline V gene sequence: CDR1 SGDLS, CDR2 YYNGEE. Trimming stripped 3 bases from V and 5 bases from J, with 11 bases between.

This clonotype occurred a few times. The CDR3 DNA sequence: TGTGCCAGCAGTTTATCCGGGGGTGAAGCTTTCTTT. This gives the protein CASSLSGGEAFF. The V gene is TRBV12-3 or TRBV12-4, the J gene TRBJ1-1, with D possibly matching TRBD1 (5 bases). This CDR3 spans 12 amino acids. V was shortened by 2 bases and J by 7 bases, with 8 bases between the two germline ends.

The rearrangement joins TRBV5-1 to TRBJ2-1; 7 nucleotides agree with TRBD1. CDR1 is SGHRS and CDR2 is YFSETQ in the germline V gene. The V segment lost 6 bases and the J segment 5 bases; nucleotides outside the gene matches: 8. This CDR3 is 14 amino acids long. The CDR3 is CASTRQGLDNEQFF. CDR3 in DNA: TGCGCCAGCACTAGACAGGGTCTGGACAATGAGCAGTTCTTC.